This T cell receptor (beta chain) stems from a study of blood T cell repertoires in COVID-19. For the study at large: The United States, Italy and Spain supplied acute and convalescent COVID-19 samples. PBMCs, B-cell-depleted T cells, or T cells provided the cDNA or gDNA that made up the material.

From germline, CDR1 is SGHRS and CDR2 YFSETQ. Trimming shortened V by 5 bases and J by 0 bases, and 12 bases separated the two germline ends. The CDR3 length is 14 residues. As originally analysed: Reference gene primer amplification gave nucleated cell count estimates. Sequencing used immunoSEQ multiplex PCR; TCRdb keeps in-frame clones, though not all of them. The V and J calls and clone size were taken over from that table, and D and trimming were inferred from the DNA. The sample contains some 79,000 clones, around 89% of which appear only once. The sequence derives from a man between 65 and 79 years old with active or convalescent COVID-19. The sequenced sample consisted of peripheral blood. The chain links TRBV5-1 to TRBJ2-7; TRBD1 might be the D (7 bases). CDR3 bases: TGCGCCAGCAGTTCAGGGGGGAGCTCCTACGAGCAGTACTTC. Translating gives CASSSGGSSYEQYF.